This T cell receptor beta chain is from a study of preoperative IRX-2 immunotherapy in early breast cancer. Treatment reported: preoperative locoregional IRX-2 cytokine immunotherapy. Preoperative locoregional IRX-2 cytokine immunotherapy was tested in the phase Ib source study. Method: immunoSEQ multiplex PCR; TCRdb's copy keeps in-frame clones and lacks some. The data hold about 98,000 clones, with 75% to 90% observed a single time. The ends lost 6 bases at V and 4 bases at J; junction bases unmatched: 5. CDR3 length: 14 residues. Germline CDR1 and CDR2: MDHEN and SYDVKM. The source of this sequence is a human donor with breast cancer. The chain joins TRBV28 to TRBJ1-2; the match to TRBD1 covers 10 bases. The sample was tumor tissue, taken after IRX-2 immunotherapy. CDR3 in amino acids: CASSGQGVSYGYTF. Here the CDR3 DNA reads TGTGCCAGCAGCGGACAGGGGGTTAGCTATGGCTACACCTTC.